These 28 T cell receptor beta chains originate from one sample sequenced in a study of blood T cell repertoires in COVID-19. Measured with immunoSEQ multiplex PCR; TCRdb has only the in-frame clones, and not every one. The table has around 320,000 clones, 90% seen once. Sequencing used PBMCs or T cells enriched from blood (not recorded which). Every receptor here comes from a woman under 30 with acute COVID-19.

The chain employs TRBV2 and TRBJ1-1; the D gene is possibly TRBD1 (5 bases). This CDR3 is 15 amino acids long. The V and J ends lost 6 bases and 4 bases respectively, with 18 bases between them. From germline, CDR1 is SNHLY and CDR2 FYNNEI. The DNA for the CDR3 is TGTGCCAGCAGGGGGGGGGACCGCGGCGGCACTGAAGCTTTCTTT. Its protein product is CASRGGDRGGTEAFF.

J is TRBJ2-3 and V is TRBV5-1; 10 bases match TRBD2. Germline V CDR1 and CDR2: SGHRS, YFSETQ. With 4 bases clipped from V and 3 bases from J, the junction kept 5 bases outside the gene matches. The CDR3 runs to 15 residues. This CDR3 is CASSKGLAYTDTQYF. The CDR3 coding sequence is TGCGCCAGCAGCAAGGGACTAGCGTATACAGATACGCAGTATTTT.

The chain is built from TRBV27 and TRBJ1-5; TRBD1 matches at 9 bases. With V trimmed by 5 bases and J by 4 bases, 9 bases remained unmatched. Looked up from germline, CDR1 is MNHEY and CDR2 is SMNVEV (reference sequence). The CDR3 covers 16 residues. The CDR3 coding sequence is TGTGCCAGCAGTACTCTGACCGGGACAGGGAATCAGCCCCAGCATTTT. Its translation is CASSTLTGTGNQPQHF.

This clone occurred a few times. This chain uses TRBV21-1 with TRBJ1-2; TRBD1 is the table's D call, not checked against the DNA. TRBV21-1 is reported as a pseudogene. The CDR3 length is 10 residues. CDR3 in amino acids: CASSMGGYTF. In DNA, the CDR3 is TGTGCCAGCAGCATGGGCGGCTACACCTTC.

The chain is built from TRBV9 and TRBJ2-1; TRBD1 matches 8 bases. The CDR3 sequence is 17 residues long. With V trimmed by 3 bases and J by 0 bases, 8 bases remained unmatched. The germline V gene encodes CDR1 SGDLS and CDR2 YYNGEE. The CDR3 region has the DNA TGTGCCAGCAGCGCCGGGACAGGAGTAAGCTCCTACAATGAGCAGTTCTTC. Translated, it gives CASSAGTGVSSYNEQFF.

This clone was recorded a few times. V is TRBV21-1 and J is TRBJ1-4; TRBD1 is taken as the D call from the table, unchecked against the DNA. TRBV21-1 is flagged as a pseudogene. This CDR3 has 18 residues. DNA of the CDR3: TGTGCCAGCACCATTAAGGTCAGGGGGAGAGGGACTAATGAAAAACTGTTTTTT. This sequence encodes CASTIKVRGRGTNEKLFF.

The sample holds one count of this clone. The V and J genes are TRBV28 and TRBJ2-3, with 8 bases lining up with TRBD2. After removal of 4 bases from V and 6 bases from J, the junction contained 15 bases not matched to a gene. Germline V gives CDR1 MDHEN, CDR2 SYDVKM. CDR3 size: 17 residues. The chain's CDR3 is CASSSLLSGGDVDTQYF. For the CDR3, the DNA is TGTGCCAGCAGTTCCCTGCTGTCGGGAGGGGATGTGGATACGCAGTATTTT.

The V call is TRBV5-8, the J call TRBJ2-7, with 11 bases aligning to TRBD2. The germline CDR1 and CDR2 sequences are SGHTS and YDEGEE. J gave up 5 bases and V 0 bases, and 7 bases lay outside the gene matches. CDR3 length equals 16 residues. CDR3 DNA: TGTGCCAGCAGCTTGGGAACTAGCGGGAGTGGGGACGAGCAGTACTTC. Its translation is CASSLGTSGSGDEQYF.

The CDR3 nucleotides read TGTGCCAGCAGTGGGTCCGGACAGGGGCCTGAAAAACTGTTTTTT. As protein: CASSGSGQGPEKLFF. This rearrangement joins TRBV28 to TRBJ1-4; 9 bases match TRBD1. Germline V lookup: CDR1 MDHEN, CDR2 SYDVKM. The length of the CDR3 is 15 residues. V shed 5 bases, J shed 7 bases, and the junction held 8 bases outside the gene matches.

CDR3 loop: CASKMDINNYGYTF. The CDR3 DNA follows: TGTGCCAGCAAGATGGACATTAATAACTATGGCTACACCTTC. The chain links TRBV6-5 to TRBJ1-2; D possibly corresponds to TRBD1 (5 bases). Trimming shortened V by 7 bases and J by 1 base, and 13 bases separated the two germline ends. Germline values: CDR1 MNHEY, CDR2 SVGAGI. The CDR3 length is 14 residues.

The J gene is TRBJ1-1, the V gene TRBV29-1; D is ambiguous. The germline gives CDR1 SQVTM, CDR2 ANQGSEA. V was shortened by 6 bases and J by 5 bases, with 7 bases between the two germline ends. This CDR3 is built from 10 residues. CDR3 sequence: CSVTRTEAFF. The CDR3 coding sequence is TGCAGCGTCACTCGAACTGAAGCTTTCTTT.

In this sample, this clone turned up once. The J gene is TRBJ2-3, the V gene TRBV29-1, with D tentatively TRBD1 (5 bases). V lost 5 bases and J lost 13, with 19 bases in between. This CDR3 region has 12 residues. Germline CDR1 SQVTM, CDR2 ANQGSEA. CDR3 protein: CSVRSRTSRKYF. DNA for the CDR3: TGCAGCGTTCGCTCCAGGACAAGTAGGAAGTATTTT.

This chain links TRBV6-5 with TRBJ2-4; D is possibly TRBD1 (5 bases). The V gene's germline CDR1 is MNHEY and CDR2 SVGAGI. The CDR3 length is 12 residues. Trimming stripped 6 bases from V and 16 bases from J, with 19 bases between. CDR3 nucleotide sequence: TGTGCCAGCAGCGACCAGGGCCCTACGTTTTACTTC. Translation gives CASSDQGPTFYF.

A single count supports this clone. The chain recombines TRBV7-3 with TRBJ2-7; 11 bases line up with TRBD2. CDR1 and CDR2 from the germline V gene are SGHTA and FQGTGA. This CDR3 spans 15 amino acids. Unmatched junction bases numbered 3, after V lost 2 bases and J lost 3 bases. The CDR3 nucleotides are TGTGCCAGCAGCTTACTAGCGGGAGGTAGCTACGAGCAGTACTTC. It codes for CASSLLAGGSYEQYF.

The chain has TRBV6-5 and TRBJ2-7; tentatively, D is TRBD1 (6 bases). The CDR3 runs 13 residues. Trimming pared 6 bases from V and 0 bases from J, leaving 9 bases between. Germline V gene lookup returns CDR1 MNHEY and CDR2 SVGAGI. In DNA form, the CDR3 reads TGTGCCAGCAGAGGGGGTCCCTCCTACGAGCAGTACTTC. Protein: CASRGGPSYEQYF.

The rearrangement links TRBV5-1 to TRBJ2-7, with 15 bases fitting TRBD2. The V gene's germline CDR1 is SGHRS and CDR2 YFSETQ. V shed 3 bases and J 3 bases; nucleotides not matched to a gene: 7. CDR3 length equals 17 residues. The CDR3 is CASSWGGLAGGSYEQYF. CDR3 sequence (DNA): TGCGCCAGCAGCTGGGGGGGACTAGCGGGAGGAAGCTACGAGCAGTACTTC.

The rearrangement uses TRBV5-1 and TRBJ2-2; 8 positions match TRBD1. Trimming took 1 base from V and 5 from J; bases not matched to a gene: 13. The CDR3 covers 18 residues. The germline V gene has CDR1 SGHRS and CDR2 YFSETQ. CDR3 sequence (DNA): TGCGCCAGCAGCTTGTTGGGACAGGCCCAACCGGGAACCGGGGAGCTGTTTTTT. Translated: CASSLLGQAQPGTGELFF.

The rearrangement joins TRBV7-2 to TRBJ2-1, with 14 bases matching TRBD2. The J segment lost 4 bases and the V segment lost 2 bases, leaving 10 bases of the junction unmatched. The CDR3 is 19 residues long. Germline V gene sequence: CDR1 SGHTA, CDR2 FQGNSA. CDR3 sequence reads: CASSLFTGGLAGAYNEQFF. The CDR3 DNA follows: TGTGCCAGCAGCTTATTCACAGGGGGACTAGCGGGAGCTTACAATGAGCAGTTCTTC.

This chain links TRBV9 with TRBJ2-7, with 10 bases matching TRBD1. Germline V CDR1 and CDR2: SGDLS, YYNGEE. This CDR3 region has 15 residues. V gave up 0 bases and J gave up 4 bases; unmatched junction bases: 4. In nucleotides, the CDR3 is TGTGCCAGCAGCGTAGGGACAGGGGGAGGGTACGAGCAGTACTTC. Its translation is CASSVGTGGGYEQYF. The entire variable domain, with the rest obtained from reference TRBV9 and TRBJ2-7, is as follows: DSGVTQTPKHLITATGQRVTLRCSPRSGDLSVYWYQQSLDQGLQFLIQYYNGEERAKGNILERFSAQQFPDLHSELNLSSLELGDSALYFCASSVGTGGGYEQYFGPGTRLTVT.

The CDR3 sequence: CASSPPRGTEAFF. In nucleotides, the CDR3 is TGTGCCAGCAGCCCCCCAAGGGGCACTGAAGCTTTCTTT. The chain uses TRBV9 and TRBJ1-1, with D maybe TRBD1 (5 bases). Germline V gene lookup returns CDR1 SGDLS and CDR2 YYNGEE. V gave up 4 bases and J gave up 4 bases, with 11 bases separating them. This CDR3 region has 13 residues.

The chain employs TRBV3-1 (or the pseudogene TRBV3-2) and TRBJ1-2; 7 bases line up with TRBD1. The trim removed 5 bases at V and 4 bases at J, leaving 4 bases unmatched. CDR1 is LGHDT, CDR2 YNNKEL, per germline (reference sequence). The CDR3 has 13 residues. The CDR3 DNA reads as TGTGCCAGCAGCACCGGGACAGCCTATGGCTACACCTTC. It translates to CASSTGTAYGYTF.

The chain carries TRBV9 and TRBJ2-3; tentatively, D is TRBD1 (5 bases). The ends were cut back, 3 bases at V and 3 bases at J, with 17 bases in the middle. This CDR3 region has 16 residues. Germline CDR1 reads SGDLS; CDR2 reads YYNGEE. This CDR3 is CASSAGHRFQTDTQYF. CDR3 DNA: TGTGCCAGCAGCGCAGGGCACAGGTTTCAGACAGATACGCAGTATTTT.

The chain joins TRBV19 to TRBJ2-7; the match to TRBD2 covers 12 bases. Looked up from germline, CDR1 is LNHDA and CDR2 is SQIVND (reference sequence). This CDR3 has 16 residues. The junction had 7 bases not matched to a gene; V was cut back by 7 bases and J by 0 bases. The CDR3 protein is CASTRLAGAPSYEQYF. In DNA, the CDR3 is TGTGCCAGTACCCGACTAGCGGGAGCCCCCTCCTACGAGCAGTACTTC. The entire variable domain, with the rest obtained from reference TRBV19 and TRBJ2-7, is as follows: DGGITQSPKYLFRKEGQNVTLSCEQNLNHDAMYWYRQDPGQGLRLIYYSQIVNDFQKGDIAEGYSVSREKKESFPLTVTSAQKNPTAFYLCASTRLAGAPSYEQYFGPGTRLTVT.

The gene calls are TRBV28 and TRBJ1-1; a possible D gene is TRBD1 (6 bases). The CDR3 totals 14 residues. The V and J ends lost 7 bases and 7 bases respectively, with 19 bases between them. CDR1 and CDR2 (germline): MDHEN, SYDVKM. CDR3 sequence reads: CASTIPSGQFEAFF. For the CDR3, the DNA is TGTGCCAGCACCATCCCCTCTGGACAGTTTGAAGCTTTCTTT. Variable domain in full (rest from reference TRBV28 and TRBJ1-1): DVKVTQSSRYLVKRTGEKVFLECVQDMDHENMFWYRQDPGLGLRLIYFSYDVKMKEKGDIPEGYSVSREKKERFSLILESASTNQTSMYLCASTIPSGQFEAFFGQGTRLTVV.

The CDR3 region is CASSLLGAPPNTEAFF. CDR3 DNA sequence: TGTGCCAGCAGTTTACTTGGGGCACCCCCGAACACTGAAGCTTTCTTT. V is TRBV28 and J is TRBJ1-1, with TRBD1 as a possible D gene (5 bases). This CDR3 has 16 residues. V was cut by 2 bases and J by 1 base, with 14 bases left in between. CDR1 is MDHEN, CDR2 SYDVKM, per germline. The complete variable domain, with remaining parts taken from reference TRBV28 and TRBJ1-1, reads DVKVTQSSRYLVKRTGEKVFLECVQDMDHENMFWYRQDPGLGLRLIYFSYDVKMKEKGDIPEGYSVSREKKERFSLILESASTNQTSMYLCASSLLGAPPNTEAFFGQGTRLTVV.

The rearrangement joins TRBV24-1 to TRBJ1-2; 8 nucleotides match TRBD1. Germline V lookup: CDR1 KGHDR, CDR2 SFDVKD. The CDR3 is 14 residues long. J lost 4 bases, V lost 4 bases, and 4 bases had no gene match. This CDR3 reads CATSEAGGVYGYTF. The CDR3, as DNA: TGTGCCACCAGTGAGGCAGGGGGCGTCTATGGCTACACCTTC.

The chain has TRBV5-1 and TRBJ2-7; D possibly corresponds to TRBD1 (5 bases). The CDR3 is made up of 14 amino acids. CDR1 is SGHRS and CDR2 is YFSETQ in the germline V gene. The V and J ends lost 2 bases and 0 bases respectively, with 9 bases between them. The CDR3 protein is CASSLHRSSYEQYF. CDR3 nucleotides: TGCGCCAGCAGCTTACACAGGAGCTCCTACGAGCAGTACTTC.

The CDR3: CASSMGGEAFF. The CDR3 coding sequence is TGTGCCAGCAGTATGGGGGGTGAAGCTTTCTTT. This rearrangement joins TRBV28 to TRBJ1-1; D might be TRBD1 (5 bases). CDR1 is MDHEN and CDR2 is SYDVKM in the germline V gene. The ends were cut back, 5 bases at V and 7 bases at J, with 8 bases in the middle. This CDR3 is 11 amino acids long.